This record looks at one TCR beta chain sequence and its context. The CDR3 totals 16 residues. With V trimmed by 4 bases and J by 3 bases, 8 bases remained unmatched. This specimen comes from a study of early T cells in non-severe SARS-CoV-2 infection. At the level of the study: Sequencing targeted bulk RNA from unsorted whole blood, leaving chains unpaired.

The TCR library protocol attached unique molecular identifiers to the individual cDNA molecules. TCRdb reprocessed the 5' RACE reads with MiXCR, giving one entry per CDR3 protein. The data contain some 44,000 distinct CDR3 sequences, 5% to 6.5% of them singletons. The TCR comes from an adult who was a healthcare worker with PCR-confirmed SARS-CoV-2 infection or an uninfected control (not recorded which). The starting material was whole blood, obtained at baseline. J is TRBJ2-3 and V is TRBV12-3 or TRBV12-4; 9 bases map to TRBD1. CDR3 nucleotides: TGTGCCAGCAGTTCTACCGGGACAGGGAAGACAGATACGCAGTATTTT. Translation: CASSSTGTGKTDTQYF.